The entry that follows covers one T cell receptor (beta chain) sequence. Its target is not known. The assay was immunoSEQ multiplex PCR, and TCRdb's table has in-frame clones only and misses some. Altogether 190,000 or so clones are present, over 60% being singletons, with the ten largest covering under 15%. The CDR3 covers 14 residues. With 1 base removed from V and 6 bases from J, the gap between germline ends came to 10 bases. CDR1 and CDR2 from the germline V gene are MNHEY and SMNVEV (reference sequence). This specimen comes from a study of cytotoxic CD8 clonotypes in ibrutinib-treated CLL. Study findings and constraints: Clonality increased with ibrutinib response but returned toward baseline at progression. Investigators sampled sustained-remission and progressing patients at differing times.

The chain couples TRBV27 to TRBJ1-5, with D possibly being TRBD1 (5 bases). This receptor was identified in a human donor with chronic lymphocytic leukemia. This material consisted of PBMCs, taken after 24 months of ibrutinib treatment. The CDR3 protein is CASSLLGVGQPQHF. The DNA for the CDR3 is TGTGCCAGCAGTTTATTAGGGGTAGGTCAGCCCCAGCATTTT.